Listed here are 28 T cell receptor beta chains from one sample, sequenced in a study of monozygotic twins with cystic fibrosis (dated by TCRdb to the early 2020s). The library relied on the immunoSEQ multiplex PCR assay. The source is immuneACCESS, and TCRdb retained only in-frame sequences with V and J called. Part of the clones is not carried over; for the studies checked, unresolved V genes explain less than half of this, and the remainder is unexplained. Within this sample are fewer than 20,000 clones, with more than 80% of them counted one time only. The ten most abundant clones make up 1.6% of the sample. The sequenced sample consisted of blood. Receptors originate from a girl aged 2-10 years with cystic fibrosis.

CDR3 coding DNA: TGCAGCGTTGGATACAGAAATCAGCCCCAGCATTTT. Amino acids: CSVGYRNQPQHF. The chain combines TRBV29-1 with TRBJ1-5; no reliable D call. The CDR3 is made up of 12 amino acids. V lost 4 bases and J 4 bases, leaving 8 bases between the germline ends. The germline V gene has CDR1 SQVTM and CDR2 ANQGSEA.

This clone was seen more than once but under ten times. V is TRBV7-3 and J is TRBJ2-1; 7 bases line up with TRBD2. Per the germline V gene, CDR1 is SGHTA and CDR2 is FQGTGA. V was pared by 1 base and J by 9 bases, with 9 bases of the junction left unmatched. The CDR3 length is 15 residues. CDR3 nucleotide sequence: TGTGCCAGCAGCTTAAACGGGAGGTCCATTAGTGAGCAGTTCTTC. Translated, it gives CASSLNGRSISEQFF.

CDR3 DNA sequence: TGTGCCAGCTCATACGGGACCGGGACGGGATTTTCTCGAAACACCATATATTTT. Its translation is CASSYGTGTGFSRNTIYF. This chain links TRBV18 with TRBJ1-3; the D gene is possibly TRBD1 (5 bases). The CDR3 covers 18 residues. V was pared by 5 bases and J by 5 bases, with 25 bases between. Germline V CDR1 and CDR2: KGHSH, LQKENI.

The CDR3 loop reads CASMWGQDQPQHF. CDR3 sequence (DNA): TGTGCCAGTATGTGGGGGCAAGATCAGCCCCAGCATTTT. The chain is built from TRBV6-6 and TRBJ1-5; D perhaps matches TRBD1 (6 bases). The CDR3 sequence is 13 residues long. The ends were cut back, 9 bases at V and 5 bases at J, with 14 bases in the middle. Looked up from germline, CDR1 is MNHNY and CDR2 is SVGAGI (reference sequence).

This chain joins TRBV7-2 and TRBJ2-1; D unclear. Germline CDR1 and CDR2: SGHTA and FQGNSA. Between the trimmed V and J ends, which lost 0 bases and 5 bases, there was a span of 5 bases. The CDR3 is 13 residues long. The CDR3 bases are TGTGCCAGCAGCTTAGCACTACACAATGAGCAGTTCTTC. This encodes CASSLALHNEQFF.

V usage is TRBV19 and J usage is TRBJ1-1, with D maybe TRBD1 (6 bases). The CDR3 is 15 residues long. CDR1 LNHDA and CDR2 SQIVND come from the germline V gene (reference sequence). V was shortened by 7 bases and J by 1 base, with 16 bases between the two germline ends. In DNA, the CDR3 is TGTGCCAGTACTTCCTCAGGGGCAGGGAACACTGAAGCTTTCTTT. Translation: CASTSSGAGNTEAFF.

This sequence joins TRBV5-1 and TRBJ2-2, with 9 nucleotides matching TRBD1. V lost 5 bases, J lost 5 bases, and 7 bases stayed unmatched. Germline CDR1 and CDR2: SGHRS and YFSETQ. The CDR3 runs to 15 residues. The DNA of the CDR3 is TGCGCCAGCAGTCGGGACAGGGCAGTGACCGGGGAGCTGTTTTTT. This encodes CASSRDRAVTGELFF.

The chain has TRBV19 and TRBJ1-2; TRBD1 matches 7 bases. Germline assignment: CDR1 LNHDA and CDR2 SQIVND (reference sequence). The CDR3 runs to 15 residues. The V segment lost 0 bases and the J segment 2 bases; nucleotides outside the gene matches: 3. CDR3 nucleotides: TGTGCCAGTAGTATAGAGGGGACAGCGAACTATGGCTACACCTTC. Protein sequence: CASSIEGTANYGYTF. Looking up the rest from reference TRBV19 and TRBJ1-2 gives the full variable domain: DGGITQSPKYLFRKEGQNVTLSCEQNLNHDAMYWYRQDPGQGLRLIYYSQIVNDFQKGDIAEGYSVSREKKESFPLTVTSAQKNPTAFYLCASSIEGTANYGYTFGSGTRLTVV.

The rearrangement uses TRBV10-1 and TRBJ2-1; 9 bases are shared with TRBD2. Per germline, CDR1 WNHNN and CDR2 SYGVQD (reference sequence). This CDR3 has 17 residues. J gave up 6 bases and V 3 bases, and 12 bases lay outside the gene matches. The CDR3 sequence: CASSESSGGTGRNEQFF. CDR3 nucleotide sequence: TGCGCCAGCAGTGAATCCAGCGGGGGGACGGGGCGCAATGAGCAGTTCTTC.

The genes are TRBV5-4 and TRBJ2-7; 8 bases fit TRBD2. CDR1 and CDR2 (germline): SGHNT, YYREEE (reference sequence). The V segment lost 3 bases and the J segment 2 bases; nucleotides outside the gene matches: 4. The CDR3 covers 14 residues. The CDR3 reads CASSSRGGAYEQYF. CDR3 nucleotides: TGTGCCAGCAGCTCACGGGGGGGGGCCTACGAGCAGTACTTC.

V gene TRBV6-5 combines with J gene TRBJ1-2; TRBD1 is a possible D gene (5 bases). The V and J ends lost 5 bases and 8 bases respectively, with 12 bases between them. Germline loops: CDR1 MNHEY, CDR2 SVGAGI. The CDR3 is 12 amino acids. The CDR3 DNA follows: TGTGCCAGCAGTCCCCAGGGAGCGGGCTACACCTTC. This gives the protein CASSPQGAGYTF.

The chain combines TRBV6-6 with TRBJ1-5; tentative D call: TRBD1 (5 bases). The CDR3 extends over 15 amino acids. Trimming removed 6 bases at V and 8 bases at J, with 20 bases between. CDR1 and CDR2 (germline): MNHNY, SVGAGI (reference sequence). In DNA form, the CDR3 reads TGTGCCAGCAGAGAGTTAGGGGAGGGAGGGAAGCCCCAGCATTTT. Translation gives CASRELGEGGKPQHF.

V usage is TRBV14 and J usage is TRBJ1-2, with a weak D call TRBD1 (5 bases). The germline V gene has CDR1 SGHDN and CDR2 FVKESK. This CDR3 has 14 residues. Trimming took 3 bases from V and 2 from J, leaving 10 bases between them. As DNA, the CDR3 is TGTGCCAGCAGCCAGGGGCGATTGAACTATGGCTACACCTTC. Translating it yields CASSQGRLNYGYTF.

The rearrangement joins TRBV7-2 to TRBJ1-1, with D uncertain. V was trimmed by 3 bases and J by 0 bases, leaving 8 bases between them. This CDR3 region has 14 residues. Germline CDR1 and CDR2: SGHTA and FQGNSA. The chain's CDR3 is CASSLGFMNTEAFF. CDR3 nucleotides: TGTGCCAGCAGCTTGGGATTTATGAACACTGAAGCTTTCTTT.

The chain couples TRBV7-7 to TRBJ2-5; 16 bases map to TRBD2. Germline-derived CDR1 and CDR2 are SSHAT and FNYEAQ (reference sequence). The CDR3 spans 16 residues. The ends lost 3 bases at V and 5 bases at J; junction bases unmatched: 3. CDR3 amino acids: CASSLGLAGGLETQYF. CDR3 nucleotide sequence: TGTGCCAGCAGCTTGGGACTAGCGGGGGGGCTGGAGACCCAGTACTTC.

The rearrangement joins TRBV27 to TRBJ2-3; TRBD2 matches at 8 bases. Trimming at V came to 2 bases and at J to 0 bases, leaving 7 bases not matched to a gene. The CDR3 spans 17 residues. CDR1 and CDR2 from the germline V gene are MNHEY and SMNVEV (reference sequence). The CDR3 coding sequence is TGTGCCAGCAGTTTACCCTACACTAGCGGTAGCACAGATACGCAGTATTTT. This translates into CASSLPYTSGSTDTQYF.

The rearrangement joins TRBV2 to TRBJ1-1; D unclear. The CDR3 totals 20 residues. From germline, CDR1 is SNHLY and CDR2 FYNNEI. Trimming stripped 2 bases from V and 1 base from J, with 26 bases between. Written as DNA, the CDR3 is TGTGCCAGCAGTGAAAATTGGTCAGCCACCCTCAACGACTGGAACACTGAAGCTTTCTTT. It translates to CASSENWSATLNDWNTEAFF.

The gene calls are TRBV7-2 and TRBJ2-7, with 9 bases identical to TRBD1. This CDR3 is built from 18 residues. V shed 2 bases, J shed 3 bases, and the junction held 14 bases outside the gene matches. In germline, CDR1 is SGHTA, CDR2 FQGNSA. This CDR3 reads CASSLKQGAFFPFYEQYF. The DNA of the CDR3 is TGTGCCAGCAGCTTAAAACAGGGGGCTTTCTTCCCCTTCTACGAGCAGTACTTC.

This clone was recorded a few times. The rearrangement uses TRBV10-1 and TRBJ2-2, with D tentatively TRBD1 (5 bases). Trimming shortened V by 3 bases and J by 5 bases, and 19 bases separated the two germline ends. Germline CDR1 and CDR2: WNHNN and SYGVQD (reference sequence). CDR3 length: 17 amino acids. The CDR3 coding sequence is TGCGCCAGCAGTGATGGAAAGGGAAAGGGGCGAACCGGGGAGCTGTTTTTT. This gives the protein CASSDGKGKGRTGELFF.

This chain uses TRBV6-6 with TRBJ2-2; D gene unclear. The germline V gene has CDR1 MNHNY and CDR2 SVGAGI (reference sequence). The CDR3 length is 15 residues. V lost 4 bases and J 2 bases, leaving 11 bases between the germline ends. CDR3 in DNA: TGTGCCAGCAGTTCCTATACGGGTAACACCGGGGAGCTGTTTTTT. It is translated as CASSSYTGNTGELFF.

The rearrangement links TRBV7-2 to TRBJ2-5, with TRBD2 identical over 11 bases. This CDR3 contains 16 residues. Germline V gives CDR1 SGHTA, CDR2 FQGNSA. Trimming at V came to 3 bases and at J to 2 bases, leaving 5 bases not matched to a gene. CDR3 bases: TGTGCCAGCAGCTTGGAACTAGCGGGGGTACAAGAGACCCAGTACTTC. Its protein is CASSLELAGVQETQYF.

The chain links TRBV11-2 to TRBJ2-3, with TRBD2 matching 8 bases. The CDR3 is made up of 18 amino acids. In germline, CDR1 is SGHAT, CDR2 FQNNGV. V lost 1 base, J lost 2 bases, and 11 bases stayed unmatched. The CDR3, as DNA: TGTGCCAGCAGCTTAGGGGCTAGCGGGTCGGTTCTCACAGATACGCAGTATTTT. Its protein is CASSLGASGSVLTDTQYF.

V is TRBV11-2 and J is TRBJ2-1; D may be TRBD2 (5 bases). Trimming shortened V by 0 bases and J by 3 bases, and 15 bases separated the two germline ends. The CDR3 is 17 amino acids. Germline V gives CDR1 SGHAT, CDR2 FQNNGV. In DNA, the CDR3 is TGTGCCAGCAGCTTAGATGAGGGCTTGGCTAACTACAATGAGCAGTTCTTC. Protein: CASSLDEGLANYNEQFF.

V is TRBV27 and J is TRBJ2-3; possibly TRBD1 or TRBD2 for D (5 bases each). Trimming cost V 1 base and J 5 bases, with 10 bases left between them. This CDR3 has 14 residues. Germline V lookup: CDR1 MNHEY, CDR2 SMNVEV (reference sequence). CDR3 in DNA: TGTGCCAGCAGTTTATGGGACCCAGAAGATACGCAGTATTTT. Encoded protein: CASSLWDPEDTQYF.

V gene TRBV19 combines with J gene TRBJ1-5; 9 nucleotides align to TRBD1. The V and J ends lost 4 bases and 2 bases, in that order; junction bases with no gene match: 12. Germline-derived CDR1 and CDR2 are LNHDA and SQIVND (reference sequence). This CDR3 is built from 18 residues. The CDR3, as DNA: TGTGCCAGTAGTAAGGTTCTTGGGACAGGGAGGGGCAATCAGCCCCAGCATTTT. It is translated as CASSKVLGTGRGNQPQHF.

This sequence joins TRBV28 and TRBJ2-3, with no clear D. The CDR3 totals 13 residues. With 5 bases removed from V and 4 bases from J, the gap between germline ends came to 10 bases. Germline lookup yields CDR1 MDHEN and CDR2 SYDVKM. DNA of the CDR3: TGTGCCAGCAGTCAACATGGGGCAGATACGCAGTATTTT. Its translation is CASSQHGADTQYF.

The rearrangement links TRBV7-9 to TRBJ2-3, with TRBD2 identical over 8 bases. Per germline, CDR1 SEHNR and CDR2 FQNEAQ (reference sequence). The CDR3 spans 18 residues. V was clipped by 1 base and J by 3 bases; unmatched bases: 12. This CDR3 is CASSLEYGISGSTDTQYF. CDR3 DNA sequence: TGTGCCAGCAGCTTAGAGTATGGGATAAGCGGGAGTACAGATACGCAGTATTTT.

The rearrangement joins TRBV7-8 to TRBJ2-7; 12 nucleotides line up with TRBD2. CDR1 and CDR2 from the germline V gene are SGHVS and FQNEAQ. The CDR3 is made up of 18 amino acids. The junction had 10 bases not matched to a gene; V was cut back by 3 bases and J by 1 base. In DNA, the CDR3 is TGTGCCAGCAGCTTGTCCGGGACTAGCGGGCTGAGGTCCTACGAGCAGTACTTC. Amino acid sequence: CASSLSGTSGLRSYEQYF.